These 11 T cell receptor beta chains were all obtained from the same sample, sequenced in a study of shared clonotypes between healthy human individuals. Positively selected for CCR7, the CD45RO-negative cells used as naive CD8 cells excluded terminally differentiated effector memory CD45RA+ cells. TCRdb's copy holds only in-frame clones and misses some; the assay was immunoSEQ multiplex PCR. The data show roughly 2.1 million clones, 90% to 95% seen once. The sample was naive CD8+ T cells from PBMCs. The receptors originated from a man between 18 and 35 years old in good health. Some clones in this sample may be carry-over from other donors' samples.

V and J are TRBV4-2 and TRBJ2-4; D may match TRBD1 or TRBD2 (5 bases each). The CDR3 has 16 amino acids. Trimming removed 2 bases at V and 1 base at J, with 12 bases between. From germline, CDR1 is LGHNA and CDR2 YNFKEQ. CDR3: CASSQPSGTAKNIQYF. In DNA, the CDR3 is TGTGCCAGCAGCCAACCGTCGGGGACCGCCAAAAACATTCAGTACTTC.

The chain uses TRBV9 and TRBJ2-2, with D hard to call. V shed 0 bases and J shed 3 bases, with 3 bases lying between them. The germline V gene encodes CDR1 SGDLS and CDR2 YYNGEE. CDR3 length: 13 amino acids. The CDR3 spells CASSVDDTGELFF. CDR3 DNA: TGTGCCAGCAGCGTAGATGACACCGGGGAGCTGTTTTTT.

The chain recombines TRBV2 with TRBJ2-7, with 10 positions matching TRBD1. CDR1 is SNHLY, CDR2 FYNNEI, per germline. V shed 2 bases and J 5 bases; nucleotides not matched to a gene: 12. CDR3 length: 17 residues. As DNA, the CDR3 is TGTGCCAGCAGTGAAAACGGGGTCGGGACAGGGGCAGACGAGCAGTACTTC. It specifies CASSENGVGTGADEQYF.

This chain uses TRBV7-2 with TRBJ1-4; D might be TRBD1 (5 bases). V was trimmed by 0 bases and J by 4 bases, leaving 15 bases between them. Per the germline V gene, CDR1 is SGHTA and CDR2 is FQGNSA. The CDR3 has 17 amino acids. Written as DNA, the CDR3 is TGTGCCAGCAGCTTAGCGCATCCGGGACGGCATAATGAAAAACTGTTTTTT. Amino acids: CASSLAHPGRHNEKLFF.

The chain employs TRBV10-3 and TRBJ2-5; 10 bases agree with TRBD1. V trimming: 0 bases; J trimming: 4 bases; junction bases outside the gene matches: 2. CDR3 length equals 15 residues. CDR1 and CDR2 (germline): ENHRY, SYGVKD. The CDR3 DNA reads as TGTGCCATCAGTGAGTCCAGGACAGGGGGAGAGACCCAGTACTTC. Amino acid sequence: CAISESRTGGETQYF.

The chain couples TRBV27 to TRBJ1-1; 7 nucleotides agree with TRBD1. Germline assignment: CDR1 MNHEY and CDR2 SMNVEV (reference sequence). This CDR3 is 14 amino acids long. V lost 4 bases, J lost 8 bases, and 10 bases stayed unmatched. The CDR3 protein is CASSSSATGREAFF. CDR3 coding DNA: TGTGCCAGCAGTTCCTCCGCGACAGGGCGCGAAGCTTTCTTT.

This chain joins TRBV27 and TRBJ2-3; D may match TRBD1 or TRBD2 (6 bases each). Germline assignment: CDR1 MNHEY and CDR2 SMNVEV (reference sequence). V was trimmed by 1 base and J by 0 bases, leaving 11 bases between them. CDR3 length: 16 amino acids. CDR3 in DNA: TGTGCCAGCAGTTTATTAGGGGGGATTAGCACAGATACGCAGTATTTT. Its protein product is CASSLLGGISTDTQYF.

The rearrangement joins TRBV5-4 to TRBJ2-7; 8 positions match TRBD2. J gave up 0 bases and V 5 bases, and 4 bases lay outside the gene matches. The CDR3 length is 14 residues. CDR1 is SGHNT, CDR2 YYREEE, per germline (reference sequence). CDR3 residues: CASRPTSGSYEQYF. The CDR3 region has the DNA TGTGCCAGCAGACCAACTAGCGGCTCCTACGAGCAGTACTTC.

V usage is TRBV7-6 and J usage is TRBJ2-1; no clear D. Germline loops: CDR1 SGHVS, CDR2 FNYEAQ. There are 17 residues in the CDR3. With 1 base removed from V and 4 bases from J, the gap between germline ends came to 17 bases. The CDR3 DNA is TGTGCCAGCAGCTTAGACGTCCCCAGTGAGAAATACAATGAGCAGTTCTTC. It translates to CASSLDVPSEKYNEQFF.

The rearrangement uses TRBV19 and TRBJ2-2; D unresolved. CDR1 is LNHDA, CDR2 SQIVND, per germline (reference sequence). V was trimmed by 3 bases and J by 0 bases, leaving 5 bases between them. The CDR3 runs 14 residues. DNA of the CDR3: TGTGCCAGTAGTATGTGGTCGAACACCGGGGAGCTGTTTTTT. It translates to CASSMWSNTGELFF.

This sequence joins TRBV19 and TRBJ2-7; 8 nucleotides line up with TRBD1. The germline CDR1 and CDR2 sequences are LNHDA and SQIVND (reference sequence). This CDR3 contains 15 residues. V was pared by 3 bases and J by 3 bases, with 7 bases of the junction left unmatched. In DNA, the CDR3 is TGTGCCAGTAGTATTTCAGGGGGCGAGATCTACGAGCAGTACTTC. Its translation: CASSISGGEIYEQYF.